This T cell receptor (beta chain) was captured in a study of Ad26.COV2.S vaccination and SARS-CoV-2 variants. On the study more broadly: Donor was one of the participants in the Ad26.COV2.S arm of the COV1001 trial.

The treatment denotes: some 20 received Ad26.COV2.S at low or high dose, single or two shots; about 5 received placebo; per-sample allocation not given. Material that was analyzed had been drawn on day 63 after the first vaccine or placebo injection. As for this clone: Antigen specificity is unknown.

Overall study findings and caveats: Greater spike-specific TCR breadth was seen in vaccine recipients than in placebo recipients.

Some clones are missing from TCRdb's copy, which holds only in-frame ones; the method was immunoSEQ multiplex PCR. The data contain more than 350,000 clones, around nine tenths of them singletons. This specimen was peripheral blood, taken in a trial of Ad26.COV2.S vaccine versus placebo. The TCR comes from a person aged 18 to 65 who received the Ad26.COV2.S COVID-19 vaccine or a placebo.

The CDR3 DNA is TGTGCCAGCAGCCAAGAAAGGCTTAGTCCTTACGAGCAGTACTTC. Amino acids: CASSQERLSPYEQYF. The chain recombines TRBV3-1 (or the pseudogene TRBV3-2) with TRBJ2-7; D gene unclear. The ends were cut back, 0 bases at V and 4 bases at J, with 13 bases in the middle. The germline gives CDR1 LGHDT, CDR2 YNNKEL (reference sequence). The CDR3 extends over 15 amino acids.